This T cell receptor beta chain came from a study of cytomegalovirus exposure and HLA in healthy donors. The study ran its PCR with 60 Vbeta and 13 Jbeta primers. Using immunoSEQ multiplex PCR, the repertoire was profiled, and TCRdb retains in-frame clones only, with some absent. Of 130,000 or so clones listed, more than 60% are singletons. The J segment lost 1 base and the V segment lost 2 bases, leaving 8 bases of the junction unmatched. From germline, CDR1 is GTSNPN and CDR2 SVGIG (reference sequence). This CDR3 region has 16 residues. Only one count was recorded for this clone. Sequenced: PBMCs. The receptor comes from a woman aged 40-49 years in good health and CMV-seropositive. The rearrangement links TRBV30 to TRBJ1-2; 9 bases are shared with TRBD1. CDR3 nucleotides: TGTGCCTGGAGTCCGGACAGGGGAAGTGTTAACTATGGCTACACCTTC. Its protein is CAWSPDRGSVNYGYTF.